This is a list of T cell receptor beta chains from one sample in a study of cytomegalovirus exposure and HLA in healthy donors. The data were produced by immunoSEQ multiplex PCR, yet TCRdb's version contains in-frame clones alone and is incomplete. The sample has 90,000 to 120,000 clones, around 80% seen once. The sequenced material came from PBMCs. All receptors derive from a man aged 30 to 45 in good health and CMV-seropositive. The CDR3 runs from the conserved cysteine through the conserved F or W. A D gene is named only where the DNA matches it firmly. Expanded clones get a size class; other rows say once, few or many, or leave the size out.

clone_size: few; v_call: TRBV7-6; d_call: TRBD1; j_call: TRBJ2-5; cdr3_aa: CASSLGPGQGQETQYF; cdr3_nt: TGTGCCAGCAGCTTAGGGCCGGGACAGGGACAAGAGACCCAGTACTTC
clone_size: NA; v_call: TRBV28; d_call: TRBD1; j_call: TRBJ1-2; cdr3_aa: CASRSTGKGGYTF; cdr3_nt: TGTGCCAGCAGATCGACAGGGAAAGGTGGCTACACCTTC
clone_size: NA; v_call: TRBV19; d_call: NA; j_call: TRBJ1-5; cdr3_aa: CASSIVVRRGYSNQPQHF; cdr3_nt: TGTGCCAGTAGTATCGTGGTTAGAAGGGGTTATAGCAATCAGCCCCAGCATTTT
clone_size: NA; v_call: TRBV2; d_call: TRBD1; j_call: TRBJ2-7; cdr3_aa: CASSNRGLGEQYF; cdr3_nt: TGTGCCAGCAGTAACAGGGGTCTAGGCGAGCAGTACTTC
clone_size: NA; v_call: TRBV13; d_call: TRBD1; j_call: TRBJ1-2; cdr3_aa: CASKDPTGGEGGYTF; cdr3_nt: TGTGCCAGCAAAGACCCGACAGGGGGAGAGGGAGGCTACACCTTC
clone_size: once; v_call: TRBV7-9; d_call: TRBD1; j_call: TRBJ1-1; cdr3_aa: CASSATGTGDEAFF; cdr3_nt: TGTGCCAGCAGCGCCACCGGGACAGGCGACGAAGCTTTCTTT
clone_size: NA; v_call: TRBV30; d_call: NA; j_call: TRBJ2-1; cdr3_aa: CAWSVSGFEQFF; cdr3_nt: TGTGCCTGGAGTGTATCCGGGTTCGAGCAGTTCTTC
clone_size: NA; v_call: TRBV11-3; d_call: NA; j_call: TRBJ1-5; cdr3_aa: CASSPGVGGDQPQHF; cdr3_nt: TGTGCCAGCTCCCCCGGGGTTGGGGGCGATCAGCCCCAGCATTTT
clone_size: NA; v_call: TRBV2; d_call: NA; j_call: TRBJ1-2; cdr3_aa: CASSERGYTGYTF; cdr3_nt: TGTGCCAGCAGTGAACGGGGGTATACGGGCTACACCTTC
clone_size: NA; v_call: TRBV30; d_call: TRBD1; j_call: TRBJ1-2; cdr3_aa: CAWGGQGNINGYTF; cdr3_nt: TGTGCCTGGGGAGGACAGGGAAATATAAATGGCTACACCTTC